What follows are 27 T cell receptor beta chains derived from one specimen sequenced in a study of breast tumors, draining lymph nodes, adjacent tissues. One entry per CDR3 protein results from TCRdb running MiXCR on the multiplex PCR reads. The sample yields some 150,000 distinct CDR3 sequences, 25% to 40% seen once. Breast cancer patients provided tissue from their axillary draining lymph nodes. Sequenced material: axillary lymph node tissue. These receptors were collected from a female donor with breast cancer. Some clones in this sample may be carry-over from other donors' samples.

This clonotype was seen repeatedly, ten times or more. The CDR3 protein is CASSYSMGQGSNQPQHF. The CDR3 DNA follows: TGTGCCAGCAGTTACTCGATGGGCCAAGGAAGCAATCAGCCCCAGCATTTT. V gene TRBV6-6 combines with J gene TRBJ1-5; D is unclear. Trimming stripped 0 bases from V and 1 base from J, with 13 bases between. CDR1 is MNHNY and CDR2 is SVGAGI in the germline V gene (reference sequence). The CDR3 runs to 17 residues.

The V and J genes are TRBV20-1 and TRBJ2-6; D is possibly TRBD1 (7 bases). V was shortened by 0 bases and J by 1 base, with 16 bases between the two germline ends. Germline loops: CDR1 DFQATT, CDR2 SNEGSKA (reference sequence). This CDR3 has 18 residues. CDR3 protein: CSARECGTVASGANVLTF. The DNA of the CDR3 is TGCAGTGCTAGAGAGTGCGGGACAGTTGCTTCTGGGGCCAACGTCCTGACTTTC.

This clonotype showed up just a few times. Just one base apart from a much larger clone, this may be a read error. The CDR3 is CASSPRSQRNEQSF. CDR3 sequence (DNA): TGTGCCAGCAGCCCCAGGTCCCAAAGGAATGAGCAGTCCTTC. The rearrangement links TRBV9 to TRBJ2-1; unclear D gene. Germline V gene sequence: CDR1 SGDLS, CDR2 YYNGEE. There are 14 residues in the CDR3.

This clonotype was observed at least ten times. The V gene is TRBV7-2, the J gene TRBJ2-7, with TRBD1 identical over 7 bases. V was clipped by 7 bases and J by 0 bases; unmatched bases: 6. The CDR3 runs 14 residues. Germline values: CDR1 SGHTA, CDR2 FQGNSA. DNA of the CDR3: TGTGCCAGCACCGGGACAGTCGCCTCCTACGAGCAGTACTTC. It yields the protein CASTGTVASYEQYF.

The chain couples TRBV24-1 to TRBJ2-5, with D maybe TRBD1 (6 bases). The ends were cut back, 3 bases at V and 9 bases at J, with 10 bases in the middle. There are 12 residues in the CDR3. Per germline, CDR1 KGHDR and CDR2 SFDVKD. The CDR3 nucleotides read TGTGCCACCAGTGATGGGGGCATGGCCCAGTACTTC. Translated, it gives CATSDGGMAQYF.

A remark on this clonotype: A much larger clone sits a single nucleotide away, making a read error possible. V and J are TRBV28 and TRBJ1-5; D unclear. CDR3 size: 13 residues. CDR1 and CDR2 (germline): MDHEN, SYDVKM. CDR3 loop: CASGLWRMKPQHF. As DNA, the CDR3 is TGTGCCAGCGGTTTATGGCGAATGAAGCCCCAGCATTTT.

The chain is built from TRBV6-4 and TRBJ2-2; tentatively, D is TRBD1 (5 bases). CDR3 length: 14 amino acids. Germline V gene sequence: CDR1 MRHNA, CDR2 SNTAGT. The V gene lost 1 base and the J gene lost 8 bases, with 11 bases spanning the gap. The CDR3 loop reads CASSDWAGRGELFF. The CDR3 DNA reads TGTGCCAGCAGTGACTGGGCAGGGCGAGGGGAGCTGTTTTTT.

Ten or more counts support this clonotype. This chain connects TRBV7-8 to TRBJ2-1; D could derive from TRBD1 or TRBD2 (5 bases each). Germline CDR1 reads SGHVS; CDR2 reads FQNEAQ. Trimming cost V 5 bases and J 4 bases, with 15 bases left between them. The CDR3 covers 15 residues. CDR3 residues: CASSPVRGAYNEQFF. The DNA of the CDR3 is TGTGCCAGCAGCCCCGTCCGAGGGGCGTACAATGAGCAGTTCTTC.

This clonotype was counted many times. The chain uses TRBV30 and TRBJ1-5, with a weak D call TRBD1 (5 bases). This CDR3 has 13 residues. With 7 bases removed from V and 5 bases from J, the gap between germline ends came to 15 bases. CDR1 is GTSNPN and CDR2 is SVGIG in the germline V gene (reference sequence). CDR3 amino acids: CALKGPGDQPQHF. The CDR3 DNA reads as TGTGCCTTGAAAGGACCGGGGGATCAGCCCCAGCATTTT.

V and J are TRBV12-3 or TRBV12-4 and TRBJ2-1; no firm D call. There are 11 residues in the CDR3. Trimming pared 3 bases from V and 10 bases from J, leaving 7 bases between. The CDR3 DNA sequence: TGTGCCAGCAGTTTCCAAGGGGAGCAGTTCTTC. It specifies CASSFQGEQFF.

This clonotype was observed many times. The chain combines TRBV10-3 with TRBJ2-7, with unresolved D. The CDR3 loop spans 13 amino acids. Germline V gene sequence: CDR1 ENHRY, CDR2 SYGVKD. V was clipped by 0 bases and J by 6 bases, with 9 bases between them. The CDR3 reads CAISESIGREQYF. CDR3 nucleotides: TGTGCCATCAGTGAGTCTATAGGGCGCGAGCAGTACTTC.

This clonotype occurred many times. This CDR3 is CASCRQGPTYNEQFF. As DNA, the CDR3 is TGCGCCAGCTGTCGACAGGGGCCAACCTACAATGAGCAGTTCTTC. V and J are TRBV5-1 and TRBJ2-1, with TRBD1 matching over 8 bases. This CDR3 comprises 15 residues. The V and J ends lost 7 bases and 2 bases, in that order; junction bases with no gene match: 8. Germline-derived CDR1 and CDR2 are SGHRS and YFSETQ.

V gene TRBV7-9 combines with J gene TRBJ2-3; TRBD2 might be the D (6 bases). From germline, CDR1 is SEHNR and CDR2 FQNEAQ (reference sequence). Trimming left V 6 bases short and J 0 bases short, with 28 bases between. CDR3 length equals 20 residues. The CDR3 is CASRPSRDSETDSSTDTQYF. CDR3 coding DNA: TGTGCCAGCAGACCATCCCGGGACTCCGAGACTGATTCTAGCACAGATACGCAGTATTTT.

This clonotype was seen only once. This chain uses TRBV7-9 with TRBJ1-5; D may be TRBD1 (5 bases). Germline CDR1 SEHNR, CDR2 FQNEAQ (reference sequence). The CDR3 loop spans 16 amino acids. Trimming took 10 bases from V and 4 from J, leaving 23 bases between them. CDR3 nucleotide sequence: TGTGCCACGGGACTAGCGGGAGAGGGGATTAATCAGCCCCAGCATTTT. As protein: CATGLAGEGINQPQHF.

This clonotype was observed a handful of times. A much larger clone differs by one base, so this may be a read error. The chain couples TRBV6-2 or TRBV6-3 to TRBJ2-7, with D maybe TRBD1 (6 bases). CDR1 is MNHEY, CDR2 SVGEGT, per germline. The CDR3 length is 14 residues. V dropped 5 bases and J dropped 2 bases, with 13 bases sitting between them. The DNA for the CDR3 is TGTGCCAGCAGTCCCAGGACAGATGCCTACGAGCAGTACTTC. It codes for CASSPRTDAYEQYF.

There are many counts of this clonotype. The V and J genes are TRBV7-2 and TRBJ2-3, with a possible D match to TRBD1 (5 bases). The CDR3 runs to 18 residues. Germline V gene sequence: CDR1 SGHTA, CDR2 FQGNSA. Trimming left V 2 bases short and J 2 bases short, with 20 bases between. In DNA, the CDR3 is TGTGCCAGCAGCTTAATCGGACGGTCGACAGTGTACACAGATACGCAGTATTTT. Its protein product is CASSLIGRSTVYTDTQYF.

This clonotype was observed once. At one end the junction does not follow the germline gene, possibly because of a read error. The CDR3 reads CASSVRWSTEAF. The CDR3 coding sequence is TGTGCCAGCAGCGTGAGGTGGAGCACTGAAGCTTTC. The rearrangement uses TRBV9 and TRBJ2-6; no reliable D call. The V gene's germline CDR1 is SGDLS and CDR2 YYNGEE. This CDR3 is 12 amino acids long.

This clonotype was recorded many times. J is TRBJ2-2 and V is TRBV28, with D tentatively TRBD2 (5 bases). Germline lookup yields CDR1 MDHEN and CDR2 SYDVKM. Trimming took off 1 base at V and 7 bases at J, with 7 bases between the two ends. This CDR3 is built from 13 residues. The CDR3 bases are TGTGCCAGCAGTTTATTGGGAGTCGGGGAGCTGTTTTTT. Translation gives CASSLLGVGELFF.

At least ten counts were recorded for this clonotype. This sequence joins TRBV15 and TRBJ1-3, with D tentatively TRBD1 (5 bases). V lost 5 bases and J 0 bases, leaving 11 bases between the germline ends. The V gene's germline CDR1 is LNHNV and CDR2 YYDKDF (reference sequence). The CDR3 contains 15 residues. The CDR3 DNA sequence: TGTGCCACCAGCTTTGACAGCAACTCTGGAAACACCATATATTTT. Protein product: CATSFDSNSGNTIYF.

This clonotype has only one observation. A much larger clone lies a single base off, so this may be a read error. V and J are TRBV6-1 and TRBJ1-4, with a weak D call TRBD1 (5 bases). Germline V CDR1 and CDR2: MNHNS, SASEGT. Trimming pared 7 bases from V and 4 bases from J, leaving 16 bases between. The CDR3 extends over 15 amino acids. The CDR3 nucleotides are TGTGCCAGCATCAGGGCCCCTCGGGGTAATGAAAAACTGTTTTTT. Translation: CASIRAPRGNEKLFF.

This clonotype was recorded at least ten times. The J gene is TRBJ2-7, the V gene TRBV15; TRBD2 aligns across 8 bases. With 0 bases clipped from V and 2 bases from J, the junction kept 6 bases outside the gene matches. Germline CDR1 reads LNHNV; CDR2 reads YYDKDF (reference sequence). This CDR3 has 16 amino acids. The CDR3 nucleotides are TGTGCCACCAGCAGAGATCTAATCGGGAGGGCCTACGAGCAGTACTTC. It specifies CATSRDLIGRAYEQYF.

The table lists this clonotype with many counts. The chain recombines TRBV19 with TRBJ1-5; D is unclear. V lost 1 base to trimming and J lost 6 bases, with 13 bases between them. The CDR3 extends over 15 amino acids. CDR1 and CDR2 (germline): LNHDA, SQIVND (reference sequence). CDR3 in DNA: TGTGCCAGTAGTATAGGATCCGCAGGTACTCAGCCCCAGCATTTT. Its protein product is CASSIGSAGTQPQHF.

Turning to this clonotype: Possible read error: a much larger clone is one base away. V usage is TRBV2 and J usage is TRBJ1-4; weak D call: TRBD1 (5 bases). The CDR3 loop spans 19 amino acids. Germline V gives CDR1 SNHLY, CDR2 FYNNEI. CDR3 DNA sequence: TGTGCCAGCAGTGGAGTCTCGGGGGTCGTAACTGCAACTAATGAAAACCTGTTTTTT. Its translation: CASSGVSGVVTATNENLFF. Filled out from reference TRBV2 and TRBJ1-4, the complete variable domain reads EPEVTQTPSHQVTQMGQEVILRCVPISNHLYFYWYRQILGQKVEFLVSFYNNEISEKSEIFDDQFSVERPDGSNFTLKIRSTKLEDSAMYFCASSGVSGVVTATNENLFFGSGTQLSVL.

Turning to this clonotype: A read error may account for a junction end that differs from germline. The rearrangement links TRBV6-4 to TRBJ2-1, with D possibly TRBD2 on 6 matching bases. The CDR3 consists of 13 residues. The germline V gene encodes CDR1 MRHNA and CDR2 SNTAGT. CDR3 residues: CASSQGLINDQFF. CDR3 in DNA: TGTGCCAGCAGCCAGGGACTGATCAATGATCAGTTCTTC.

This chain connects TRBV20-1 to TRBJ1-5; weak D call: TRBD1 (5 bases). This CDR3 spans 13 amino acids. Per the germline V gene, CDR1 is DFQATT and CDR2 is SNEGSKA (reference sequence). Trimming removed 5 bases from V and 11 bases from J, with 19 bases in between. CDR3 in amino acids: CSAQGLARETQHF. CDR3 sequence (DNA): TGCAGTGCTCAGGGACTAGCGCGGGAGACCCAGCATTTT.

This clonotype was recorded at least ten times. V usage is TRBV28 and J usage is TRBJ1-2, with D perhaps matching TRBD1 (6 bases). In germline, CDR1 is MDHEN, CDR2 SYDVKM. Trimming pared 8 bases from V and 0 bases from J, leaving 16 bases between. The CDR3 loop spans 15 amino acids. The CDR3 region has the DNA TGTGCCAGCCAAGGCCCAGGGGTATCTAACTATGGCTACACCTTC. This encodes CASQGPGVSNYGYTF.

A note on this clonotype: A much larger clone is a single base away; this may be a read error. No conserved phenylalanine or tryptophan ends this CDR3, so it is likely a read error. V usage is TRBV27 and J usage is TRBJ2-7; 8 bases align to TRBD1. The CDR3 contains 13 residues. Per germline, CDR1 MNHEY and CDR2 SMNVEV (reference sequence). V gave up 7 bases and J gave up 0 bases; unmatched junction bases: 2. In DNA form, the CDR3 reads TGTGCCAGCACCGGACAGGGCTCCTACGAGCAGTACCTC. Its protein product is CASTGQGSYEQYL.